The sequence of this T cell receptor (beta chain) was determined in a study of identical twins' blood T cells. Study background: Roughly 50 million reads covered about 6 alpha-chain and about 6 beta-chain libraries. General study findings and limits: Each donor's most abundant TCRbeta clonotypes shared more CDR3 sequences with her twin than unrelated donors. V gene usage reportedly matched far better within twin pairs than unrelated donors.

TCRdb called the 5' RACE reads again in MiXCR, with one record for every CDR3 protein. The data hold a few hundred thousand distinct CDR3 sequences, with 28% observed a single time. CDR3 length equals 13 residues. Germline values: CDR1 ENHRY, CDR2 SYGVKD. The germline V and J ends were trimmed by 8 bases and 4 bases, with 14 bases remaining between them. A word on this clonotype: Its cognate antigen is unknown.

Reared together, all three twin pairs probably met the same infectious agents and vaccines. The TCR originated in a woman aged 18-49 years in good health. J is TRBJ1-1 and V is TRBV10-3, with no clear D. The specimen sequenced was PBMCs. The CDR3, as DNA: TGTGCCATCGGTACGGGCCAATCCACTGAAGCTTTCTTT. This codes for CAIGTGQSTEAFF.